This TCR beta chain was observed in a study of blood T cells in healthy people across ages. Using a J-beta primer mix together with a sample-barcoded 5' primer, a second PCR was run for about 6 to 12 cycles. TCRdb reprocessed the 5' RACE reads with MiXCR, giving one entry per CDR3 protein. The sample has around 1,900,000 distinct CDR3 sequences; more than 35% are singletons. Germline V lookup: CDR1 SGHRS, CDR2 YFSETQ. The V and J ends lost 4 bases and 2 bases, in that order; junction bases with no gene match: 5. CDR3 length equals 14 residues. The sequencing input was blood. This TCR came from a human donor in good health. This sequence joins TRBV5-1 and TRBJ2-5; 7 bases line up with TRBD1. The CDR3 DNA sequence: TGCGCCAGCAGCGGGGGACAGCGGCAAGAGACCCAGTACTTC. Translation: CASSGGQRQETQYF.